This is a list of T cell receptor beta chains from one sample in a study of blood T cell repertoires in COVID-19. TCRdb keeps only in-frame clones here, not all; method: immunoSEQ multiplex PCR. The table shows 270,000 or so clones, with over 85% occurring only once. The sequencing input was peripheral blood. The receptors originated from a woman in her 30s with COVID-19, enrolled during active disease. CDR3s include the opening cysteine and the closing phenylalanine or tryptophan. Fields, in order: V gene, clone size, J gene, D gene, CDR3 protein, CDR3 DNA. The D gene is left open where the match is weak. Size is stated for part of the rows, as once, few or many counts, or as a class when the clone is expanded.

TRBV7-9	once	TRBJ2-3	TRBD2	CASSSRVISGGTDTQYF	TGTGCCAGCAGCTCCAGGGTTATTAGCGGGGGTACAGATACGCAGTATTTT
TRBV12-3/TRBV12-4	once	TRBJ1-1	.	CATRLTANTEAFF	TGTGCCACCAGATTGACAGCGAACACTGAAGCTTTCTTT
TRBV19	.	TRBJ2-3	.	CASTGWVQGGDTQYF	TGTGCCAGTACCGGCTGGGTGCAGGGGGGAGATACGCAGTATTTT
TRBV2	.	TRBJ1-2	TRBD1	CASSLIDRASYGYTF	TGTGCCAGCAGCTTGATCGACAGGGCGAGCTATGGCTACACCTTC
TRBV6-5	.	TRBJ1-3	TRBD1	CASRTDRVDGNTIYF	TGTGCCAGCAGGACCGACAGGGTCGATGGAAACACCATATATTTT
TRBV7-8	.	TRBJ1-2	.	CASSLTSGSNYGYTF	TGTGCCAGCAGCTTAACGTCAGGGTCCAACTATGGCTACACCTTC
TRBV4-1	.	TRBJ2-5	.	CATYWGPFETQYF	TGCGCCACCTACTGGGGGCCTTTTGAGACCCAGTACTTC
TRBV25-1	.	TRBJ2-5	.	CASSEYAGEETQYF	TGTGCCAGCAGTGAATATGCAGGGGAAGAGACCCAGTACTTC
TRBV19	.	TRBJ2-2	.	CASSILGGGATGELFF	TGTGCCAGTAGTATTCTAGGGGGAGGGGCCACCGGGGAGCTGTTTTTT
TRBV9	.	TRBJ1-6	TRBD1	CASRDRVNRNSPLHF	TGTGCCAGCAGGGACAGGGTAAACCGAAATTCACCCCTCCACTTT
TRBV5-5	.	TRBJ1-2	TRBD1	CASSFTGGGDGYTF	TGTGCCAGCAGCTTCACAGGGGGCGGGGATGGCTACACCTTC
TRBV5-6	.	TRBJ2-1	TRBD1	CASSRQGALYNEQFF	TGTGCCAGCAGCCGACAGGGGGCGCTTTACAATGAGCAGTTCTTC
TRBV5-4	.	TRBJ2-1	.	CASSFYTEQFF	TGTGCCAGCAGCTTTTACACTGAGCAGTTCTTC
TRBV27	.	TRBJ2-7	TRBD1	CASSLGRDSNEQYF	TGTGCCAGCAGTTTGGGTCGGGACAGCAACGAGCAGTACTTC
TRBV14	.	TRBJ2-1	TRBD2	CASSIRLARSYNEQFF	TGTGCCAGCAGCATTCGACTAGCTCGCTCCTACAATGAGCAGTTCTTC
TRBV7-6	.	TRBJ2-7	TRBD2	CASSSQTSGVYEQYF	TGTGCCAGCAGCTCCCAAACTAGCGGGGTTTACGAGCAGTACTTC
TRBV7-9	.	TRBJ1-1	.	CASSSGIRGSNTEAFF	TGTGCCAGCAGCTCCGGGATCAGGGGTTCGAACACTGAAGCTTTCTTT
TRBV28	.	TRBJ2-7	TRBD1	CASSPPGQGAYEQYF	TGTGCCAGCAGTCCCCCGGGACAGGGGGCCTACGAGCAGTACTTC